A single sample gave rise to the 26 T cell receptor beta chains below, sequenced in a study of preoperative IRX-2 immunotherapy in early breast cancer. TCRdb keeps only in-frame clones here, not all; method: immunoSEQ multiplex PCR. The sample has about 8,000 clones, around 82% seen once; the top ten hold approximately 17%. The treatment denotes: preoperative locoregional IRX-2 cytokine immunotherapy. Source: tumor tissue, taken after IRX-2 immunotherapy. The origin of the receptors is a human donor with breast cancer.

This chain links TRBV6-8 with TRBJ2-5, with D perhaps TRBD1 (5 bases). The CDR3 has 13 residues. V shed 10 bases and J shed 1 base, with 13 bases lying between them. Germline loops: CDR1 MNHGY, CDR2 SAAAGT. DNA of the CDR3: TGTGCCATCGCCTACAGGTCCCAAGAGACCCAGTACTTC. It codes for CAIAYRSQETQYF.

This chain joins TRBV1 and TRBJ2-2; the DNA was not used to check the table's D call, TRBD2. TRBV1 is a known pseudogene. This CDR3 spans 12 amino acids. CDR3 protein: CSVEGLSGELFF. CDR3 sequence (DNA): TGCAGCGTTGAGGGATTGTCCGGGGAGCTGTTTTTT.

This clone was observed once. J is TRBJ2-1 and V is TRBV7-5; the table's D call, TRBD2, has no DNA check behind it. TRBV7-5 is deemed a pseudogene. The CDR3 spans 16 residues. For the CDR3, the DNA is TGTGCCAGCAGCAAAGGTAGCGGGGGGCTGTGGAATGAGCAGTTCTTC. Residues: CASSKGSGGLWNEQFF.

J is TRBJ2-2 and V is TRBV19; the D is unclear. Between the trimmed V and J ends, which lost 6 bases and 5 bases, there was a span of 10 bases. The CDR3 extends over 13 amino acids. In germline, CDR1 is LNHDA, CDR2 SQIVND (reference sequence). The CDR3 spells CASRTLRTGELFF. The CDR3 region has the DNA TGTGCCAGTAGAACCTTACGAACCGGGGAGCTGTTTTTT.

The chain joins TRBV15 to TRBJ1-3; no firm D call. V lost 2 bases and J lost 1, with 15 bases in between. This CDR3 comprises 17 residues. Germline V gene lookup returns CDR1 LNHNV and CDR2 YYDKDF (reference sequence). The CDR3 spells CATSRTYFERSGNTIYF. DNA of the CDR3: TGTGCCACCAGCAGAACATATTTTGAGAGATCTGGAAACACCATATATTTT.

The genes are TRBV15 and TRBJ1-1; D is unclear. This CDR3 is built from 14 residues. Trimming pared 3 bases from V and 0 bases from J, leaving 8 bases between. Germline V gene sequence: CDR1 LNHNV, CDR2 YYDKDF (reference sequence). CDR3 protein: CATSRPPLNTEAFF. CDR3 in DNA: TGTGCCACCAGCAGGCCCCCTCTGAACACTGAAGCTTTCTTT.

This chain joins TRBV29-1 and TRBJ2-1; 10 nucleotides align to TRBD2. This CDR3 spans 16 amino acids. The V and J ends lost 2 bases and 1 base, in that order; junction bases with no gene match: 5. Germline lookup yields CDR1 SQVTM and CDR2 ANQGSEA. CDR3: CSVEWILAGSYNEQFF. DNA for the CDR3: TGCAGCGTTGAATGGATACTAGCGGGGTCCTACAATGAGCAGTTCTTC.

The CDR3 is CASSPGTSGGPSYEQYF. CDR3 in DNA: TGTGCCAGCAGCCCAGGGACTAGCGGGGGGCCCTCCTACGAGCAGTACTTC. This chain links TRBV7-5 with TRBJ2-7; the table's D call of TRBD2 was not tested on the DNA. TRBV7-5 is a pseudogene locus. The CDR3 has 17 amino acids.

This clone was detected once. V usage is TRBV18 and J usage is TRBJ1-4; unclear D gene. V lost 1 base and J lost 4, with 4 bases in between. Germline V CDR1 and CDR2: KGHSH, LQKENI. CDR3 length equals 13 residues. CDR3 DNA sequence: TGTGCCAGCTCACCACGAGATAATGAAAAACTGTTTTTT. As protein: CASSPRDNEKLFF.

The chain joins TRBV30 to TRBJ1-4; TRBD1 matches 7 bases. CDR3 length: 14 amino acids. With 4 bases clipped from V and 3 bases from J, the junction kept 5 bases outside the gene matches. Germline CDR1 is GTSNPN and CDR2 is SVGIG (reference sequence). The CDR3 DNA reads as TGTGCCTGGAACCGGGACAGCGCTAATGAAAAACTGTTTTTT. Its translation is CAWNRDSANEKLFF.

This chain uses TRBV28 with TRBJ1-2; D not resolved. V was cut by 3 bases and J by 5 bases, with 7 bases left in between. This CDR3 contains 12 residues. Germline assignment: CDR1 MDHEN and CDR2 SYDVKM. CDR3 region: CASSFGRYGYTF. In DNA form, the CDR3 reads TGTGCCAGCAGTTTTGGCAGATATGGCTACACCTTC.

The chain employs TRBV15 and TRBJ1-5; 7 bases fit TRBD1. The CDR3 is made up of 19 amino acids. The V gene end was trimmed by 0 bases and the J gene end by 0 bases; junction bases not matched to a gene: 11. CDR1 is LNHNV and CDR2 is YYDKDF in the germline V gene (reference sequence). This chain's CDR3 is CATSRDLVRDRPSNQPQHF. The DNA of the CDR3 is TGTGCCACCAGCAGAGATTTGGTCAGGGACAGACCTAGCAATCAGCCCCAGCATTTT.

This clone was seen a few times. This chain uses TRBV14 with TRBJ2-7; 7 positions agree with TRBD2. Trimming took 1 base from V and 3 from J; bases not matched to a gene: 0. The CDR3 runs 13 residues. Germline CDR1 reads SGHDN; CDR2 reads FVKESK. CDR3 region: CASSQAGGYEQYF. The CDR3 DNA reads TGTGCCAGCAGCCAAGCGGGGGGCTACGAGCAGTACTTC. The variable domain in full, completed from reference TRBV14 and TRBJ2-7, reads EAGVTQFPSHSVIEKGQTVTLRCDPISGHDNLYWYRRVMGKEIKFLLHFVKESKQDESGMPNNRFLAERTGGTYSTLKVQPAELEDSGVYFCASSQAGGYEQYFGPGTRLTVT.

V is TRBV5-1 and J is TRBJ1-1; TRBD1 agrees at 7 bases. V dropped 4 bases and J dropped 5; count of bases not matched to a gene: 8. CDR1 is SGHRS, CDR2 YFSETQ, per germline. The CDR3 contains 14 residues. CDR3 sequence (DNA): TGCGCCAGCAGCCGGACAGGTGATGGGACTGAAGCTTTCTTT. Its protein product is CASSRTGDGTEAFF.

This chain uses TRBV6-8 with TRBJ2-1, with TRBD2 as a possible D gene (5 bases). Germline CDR1 and CDR2: MNHGY and SAAAGT. CDR3 size: 15 residues. V was trimmed by 0 bases and J by 9 bases, leaving 15 bases between them. For the CDR3, the DNA is TGTGCCAGCAGTTACTCTGACTACCCGGTAGCTGAGCAGTTCTTC. Translation gives CASSYSDYPVAEQFF.

The rearrangement joins TRBV7-8 to TRBJ1-3; D is uncertain. The CDR3 length is 18 residues. Germline CDR1 is SGHVS and CDR2 is FQNEAQ. With 1 base removed from V and 0 bases from J, the gap between germline ends came to 16 bases. This CDR3 reads CASSLGFRTLLSGNTIYF. In DNA form, the CDR3 reads TGTGCCAGCAGCTTAGGGTTTCGTACCTTGCTCTCTGGAAACACCATATATTTT.

This clone was picked up one time. The rearrangement joins TRBV28 to TRBJ2-5; the D gene is possibly TRBD1 (6 bases). Germline V CDR1 and CDR2: MDHEN, SYDVKM. This CDR3 is 13 amino acids long. Trimming removed 6 bases at V and 5 bases at J, with 13 bases between. CDR3: CASRKQGIETQYF. The CDR3, as DNA: TGTGCCAGCAGAAAACAGGGAATCGAGACCCAGTACTTC.

V and J are TRBV14 and TRBJ1-2; D may be TRBD1 (6 bases). The CDR3 covers 13 residues. The ends were cut back, 0 bases at V and 4 bases at J, with 6 bases in the middle. Germline V CDR1 and CDR2: SGHDN, FVKESK. The DNA of the CDR3 is TGTGCCAGCAGCCAAGACAGGGGCTATGGCTACACCTTC. Its protein product is CASSQDRGYGYTF. Looking up the rest from reference TRBV14 and TRBJ1-2 gives the full variable domain: EAGVTQFPSHSVIEKGQTVTLRCDPISGHDNLYWYRRVMGKEIKFLLHFVKESKQDESGMPNNRFLAERTGGTYSTLKVQPAELEDSGVYFCASSQDRGYGYTFGSGTRLTVV.

The rearrangement joins TRBV6-8 to TRBJ2-5, with 10 bases lining up with TRBD2. The V gene's germline CDR1 is MNHGY and CDR2 SAAAGT. The CDR3 is made up of 14 amino acids. V lost 5 bases to trimming and J lost 5 bases; unmatched junction nucleotides: 5. In nucleotides, the CDR3 is TGTGCCAGCAGTCGACTAGCGGGTGGGGAGACCCAGTACTTC. Protein: CASSRLAGGETQYF.

This clone was recorded a few times. The chain combines TRBV5-1 with TRBJ2-7; D is possibly TRBD1 or TRBD2 (5 bases each). The CDR3 is 14 amino acids. CDR1 and CDR2 from the germline V gene are SGHRS and YFSETQ. Trimming took off 4 bases at V and 3 bases at J, with 14 bases between the two ends. CDR3 bases: TGCGCCAGCAGCCCCGGGACCCTCGTCTACGAGCAGTACTTC. This codes for CASSPGTLVYEQYF.

This chain uses TRBV19 with TRBJ2-1; 8 nucleotides match TRBD2. Germline V gives CDR1 LNHDA, CDR2 SQIVND (reference sequence). V was pared by 4 bases and J by 7 bases, with 12 bases of the junction left unmatched. There are 16 residues in the CDR3. In nucleotides, the CDR3 is TGTGCCAGTAGTAGCCCCCCCGGGGGGGCGAGGAATGAGCAGTTCTTC. The encoded protein is CASSSPPGGARNEQFF.

J is TRBJ1-5 and V is TRBV11-3, with D perhaps matching TRBD1 (6 bases). Germline values: CDR1 SGHNT, CDR2 YENEEA. The CDR3 is made up of 15 amino acids. Trimming stripped 0 bases from V and 3 bases from J, with 9 bases between. CDR3 amino acids: CASSLEAGDNQPQHF. The CDR3, as DNA: TGTGCCAGCAGCTTAGAAGCAGGGGACAATCAGCCCCAGCATTTT.

The V call is TRBV9, the J call TRBJ1-2, with D maybe TRBD1 (6 bases). CDR1 and CDR2 from the germline V gene are SGDLS and YYNGEE. The CDR3 runs 15 residues. Trimming removed 0 bases at V and 4 bases at J, with 13 bases between. In DNA form, the CDR3 reads TGTGCCAGCAGCGTAGCGCGGGACAACCGCTATGGCTACACCTTC. It yields the protein CASSVARDNRYGYTF. The full variable domain, with the rest looked up from reference TRBV9 and TRBJ1-2, is DSGVTQTPKHLITATGQRVTLRCSPRSGDLSVYWYQQSLDQGLQFLIQYYNGEERAKGNILERFSAQQFPDLHSELNLSSLELGDSALYFCASSVARDNRYGYTFGSGTRLTVV.

This clone was seen only a few times. The chain has TRBV19 and TRBJ1-3, with D perhaps matching TRBD1 (5 bases). V was clipped by 6 bases and J by 0 bases, with 12 bases between them. This CDR3 region has 15 residues. Germline lookup yields CDR1 LNHDA and CDR2 SQIVND (reference sequence). This CDR3 reads CASSRLGPSGNTIYF. In nucleotides, the CDR3 is TGTGCCAGTAGCCGCCTGGGGCCCTCTGGAAACACCATATATTTT.

This rearrangement joins TRBV6-8 to TRBJ1-4; 11 bases fit TRBD1. Trimming at V came to 5 bases and at J to 11 bases, leaving 7 bases not matched to a gene. There are 14 residues in the CDR3. Germline assignment: CDR1 MNHGY and CDR2 SAAAGT. The CDR3: CASSRTGGFSKLFF. In DNA form, the CDR3 reads TGTGCCAGCAGTCGGACAGGGGGCTTTTCGAAACTGTTTTTT.

The genes are TRBV5-1 and TRBJ1-1, with 7 bases aligning to TRBD1. This CDR3 comprises 18 residues. V gave up 4 bases and J gave up 0 bases; unmatched junction bases: 15. Germline CDR1 reads SGHRS; CDR2 reads YFSETQ. CDR3 in DNA: TGCGCCAGCAGCCCAGACTCCGGGACAGCGCCGATGAACACTGAAGCTTTCTTT. Translated, it gives CASSPDSGTAPMNTEAFF.